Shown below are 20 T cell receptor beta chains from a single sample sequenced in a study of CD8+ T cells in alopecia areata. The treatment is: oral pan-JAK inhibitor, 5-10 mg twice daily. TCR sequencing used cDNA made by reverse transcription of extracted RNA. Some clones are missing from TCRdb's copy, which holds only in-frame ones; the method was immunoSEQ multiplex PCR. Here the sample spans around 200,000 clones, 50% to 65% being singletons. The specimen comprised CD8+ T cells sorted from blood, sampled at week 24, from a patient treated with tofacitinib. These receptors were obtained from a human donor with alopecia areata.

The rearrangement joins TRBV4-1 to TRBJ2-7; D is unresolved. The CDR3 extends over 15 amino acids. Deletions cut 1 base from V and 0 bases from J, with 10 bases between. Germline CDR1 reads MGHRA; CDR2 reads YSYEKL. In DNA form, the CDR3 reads TGCGCCAGCAGCCAAGTTGCCAGAAACTCCTACGAGCAGTACTTC. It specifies CASSQVARNSYEQYF.

This CDR3 is CASSDTPRGPLHF. CDR3 in DNA: TGTGCCAGCAGCGACACCCCCAGGGGACCCCTCCACTTT. V gene TRBV9 combines with J gene TRBJ1-6; D possibly corresponds to TRBD1 (6 bases). The CDR3 covers 13 residues. Germline CDR1 and CDR2: SGDLS and YYNGEE. Trimming took off 3 bases at V and 12 bases at J, with 13 bases between the two ends.

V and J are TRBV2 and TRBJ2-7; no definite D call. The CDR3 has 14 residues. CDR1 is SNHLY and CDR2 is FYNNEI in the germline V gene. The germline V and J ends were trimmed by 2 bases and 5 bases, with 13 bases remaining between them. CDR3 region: CASSESGPADEQYF. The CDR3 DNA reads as TGTGCCAGCAGTGAATCAGGACCCGCCGACGAGCAGTACTTC.

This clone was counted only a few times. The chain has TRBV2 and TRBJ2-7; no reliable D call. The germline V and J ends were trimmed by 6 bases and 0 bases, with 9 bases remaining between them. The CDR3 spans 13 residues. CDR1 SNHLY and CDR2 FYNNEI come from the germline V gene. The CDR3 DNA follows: TGTGCCAGCAGCCCCCCGGCCTCCTACGAGCAGTACTTC. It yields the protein CASSPPASYEQYF.

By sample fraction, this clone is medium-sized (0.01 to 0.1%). The CDR3 region is CASSLGDSGHEQYF. CDR3 DNA: TGTGCCAGCAGCTTGGGGGACAGCGGCCACGAGCAGTACTTC. The chain couples TRBV5-6 to TRBJ2-7; TRBD1 matches 7 bases. Germline V gene data show CDR1 as SGHDT and CDR2 as YYEEEE. The CDR3 contains 14 residues. Germline trimming cut 0 bases from V and 5 bases from J; bases unmatched to any gene: 5.

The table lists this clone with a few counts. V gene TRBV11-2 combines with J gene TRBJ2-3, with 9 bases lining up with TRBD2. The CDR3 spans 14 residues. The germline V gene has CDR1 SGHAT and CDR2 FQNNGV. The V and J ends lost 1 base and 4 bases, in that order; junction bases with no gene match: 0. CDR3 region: CASSLGGGADTQYF. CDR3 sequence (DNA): TGTGCCAGCAGCTTAGGCGGGGGGGCAGATACGCAGTATTTT.

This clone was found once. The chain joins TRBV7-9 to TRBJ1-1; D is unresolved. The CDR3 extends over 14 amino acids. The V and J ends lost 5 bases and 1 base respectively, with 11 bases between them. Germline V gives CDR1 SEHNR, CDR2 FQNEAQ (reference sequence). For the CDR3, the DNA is TGTGCCAGCAGCCCCCCAGTCCGGAACACTGAAGCTTTCTTT. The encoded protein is CASSPPVRNTEAFF. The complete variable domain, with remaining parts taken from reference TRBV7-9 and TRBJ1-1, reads DTGVSQNPRHKITKRGQNVTFRCDPISEHNRLYWYRQTLGQGPEFLTYFQNEAQLEKSRLLSDRFSAERPKGSFSTLEIQRTEQGDSAMYLCASSPPVRNTEAFFGQGTRLTVV.

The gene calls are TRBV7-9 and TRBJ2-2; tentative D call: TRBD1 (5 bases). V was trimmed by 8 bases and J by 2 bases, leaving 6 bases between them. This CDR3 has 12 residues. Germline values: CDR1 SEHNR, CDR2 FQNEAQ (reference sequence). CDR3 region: CASGANTGELFF. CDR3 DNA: TGTGCCAGCGGGGCTAACACCGGGGAGCTGTTTTTT.

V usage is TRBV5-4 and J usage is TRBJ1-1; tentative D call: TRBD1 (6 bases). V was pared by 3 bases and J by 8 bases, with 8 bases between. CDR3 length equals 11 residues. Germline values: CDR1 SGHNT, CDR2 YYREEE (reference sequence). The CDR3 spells CASSSTGEAFF. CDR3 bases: TGTGCCAGCAGCTCTACAGGGGAAGCTTTCTTT.

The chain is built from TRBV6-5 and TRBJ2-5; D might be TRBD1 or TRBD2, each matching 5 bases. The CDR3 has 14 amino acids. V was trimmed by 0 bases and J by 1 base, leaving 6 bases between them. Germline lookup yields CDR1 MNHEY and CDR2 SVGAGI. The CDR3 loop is CASSYSGTQETQYF. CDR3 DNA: TGTGCCAGCAGTTACTCGGGGACCCAAGAGACCCAGTACTTC.

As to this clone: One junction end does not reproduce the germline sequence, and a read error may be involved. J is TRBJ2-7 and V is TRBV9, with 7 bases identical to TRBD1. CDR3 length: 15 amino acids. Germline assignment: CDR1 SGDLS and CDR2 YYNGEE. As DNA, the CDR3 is TGTGCCAACAGCGCCGGACAGGACCATACCTACGAGCAGTACTTC. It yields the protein CANSAGQDHTYEQYF. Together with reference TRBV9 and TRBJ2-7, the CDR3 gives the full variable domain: DSGVTQTPKHLITATGQRVTLRCSPRSGDLSVYWYQQSLDQGLQFLIQYYNGEERAKGNILERFSAQQFPDLHSELNLSSLELGDSALYFCANSAGQDHTYEQYFGPGTRLTVT.

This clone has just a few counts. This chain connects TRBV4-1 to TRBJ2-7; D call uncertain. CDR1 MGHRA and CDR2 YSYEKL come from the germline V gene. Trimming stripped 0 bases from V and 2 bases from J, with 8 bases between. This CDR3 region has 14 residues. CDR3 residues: CASSQDDGPYEQYF. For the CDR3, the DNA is TGCGCCAGCAGCCAAGATGACGGGCCCTACGAGCAGTACTTC.

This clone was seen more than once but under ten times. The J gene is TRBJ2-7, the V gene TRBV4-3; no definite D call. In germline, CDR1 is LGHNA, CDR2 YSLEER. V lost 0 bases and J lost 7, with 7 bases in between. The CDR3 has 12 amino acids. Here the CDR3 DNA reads TGCGCCAGCAGCCAAGATGGGGTTGAGCAGTACTTC. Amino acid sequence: CASSQDGVEQYF.

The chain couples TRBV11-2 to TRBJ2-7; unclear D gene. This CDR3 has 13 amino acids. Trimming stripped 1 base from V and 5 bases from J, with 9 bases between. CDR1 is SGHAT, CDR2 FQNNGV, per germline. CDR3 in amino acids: CASSLAAGHEQYF. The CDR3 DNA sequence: TGTGCCAGCAGCTTAGCGGCCGGGCACGAGCAGTACTTC.

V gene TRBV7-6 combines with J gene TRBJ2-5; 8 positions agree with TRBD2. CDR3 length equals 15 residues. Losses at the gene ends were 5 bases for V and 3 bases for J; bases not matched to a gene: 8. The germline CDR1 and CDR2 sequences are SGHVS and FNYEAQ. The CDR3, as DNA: TGTGCCAGCAGCGCTGTAGCGGGATCGGAAGAGACCCAGTACTTC. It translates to CASSAVAGSEETQYF. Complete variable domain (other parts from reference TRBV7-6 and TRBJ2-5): GAGVSQSPRYKVTKRGQDVALRCDPISGHVSLYWYRQALGQGPEFLTYFNYEAQQDKSGLPNDRFSAERPEGSISTLTIQRTEQRDSAMYRCASSAVAGSEETQYFGPGTRLLVL.

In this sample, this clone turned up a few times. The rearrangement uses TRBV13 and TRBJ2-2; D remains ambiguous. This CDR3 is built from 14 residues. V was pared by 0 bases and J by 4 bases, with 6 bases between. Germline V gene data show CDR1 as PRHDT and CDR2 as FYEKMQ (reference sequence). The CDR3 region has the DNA TGTGCCAGCAGCTTAGGGTTGAGCACCGGGGAGCTGTTTTTT. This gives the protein CASSLGLSTGELFF. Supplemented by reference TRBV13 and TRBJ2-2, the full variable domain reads AAGVIQSPRHLIKEKRETATLKCYPIPRHDTVYWYQQGPGQDPQFLISFYEKMQSDKGSIPDRFSAQQFSDYHSELNMSSLELGDSALYFCASSLGLSTGELFFGEGSRLTVL.

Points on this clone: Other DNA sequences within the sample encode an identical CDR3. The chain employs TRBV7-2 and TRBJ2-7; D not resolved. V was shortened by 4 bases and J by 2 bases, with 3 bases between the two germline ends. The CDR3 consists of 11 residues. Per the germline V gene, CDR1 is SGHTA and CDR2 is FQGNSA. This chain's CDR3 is CASSSTYEQYF. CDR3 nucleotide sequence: TGTGCCAGCAGCTCGACCTACGAGCAGTACTTC.

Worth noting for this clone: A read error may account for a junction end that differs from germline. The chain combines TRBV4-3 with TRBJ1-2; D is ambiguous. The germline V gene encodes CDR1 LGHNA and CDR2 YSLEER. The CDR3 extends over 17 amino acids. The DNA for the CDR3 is TGCGCCAGCAGCCAAGAGGTGGGGTACCAAATTTCTAAGCACTATCTCTTC. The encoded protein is CASSQEVGYQISKHYLF.

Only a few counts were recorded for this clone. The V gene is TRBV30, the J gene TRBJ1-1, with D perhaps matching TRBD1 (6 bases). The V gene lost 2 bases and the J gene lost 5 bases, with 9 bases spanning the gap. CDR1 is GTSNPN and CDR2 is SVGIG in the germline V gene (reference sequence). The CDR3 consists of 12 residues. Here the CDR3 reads CAWSWGPTEAFF. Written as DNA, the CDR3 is TGTGCCTGGAGTTGGGGGCCTACTGAAGCTTTCTTT.

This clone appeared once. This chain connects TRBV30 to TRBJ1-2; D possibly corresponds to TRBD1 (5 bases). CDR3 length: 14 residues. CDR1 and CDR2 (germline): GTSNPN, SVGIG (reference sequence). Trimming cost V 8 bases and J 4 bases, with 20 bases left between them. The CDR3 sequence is CASDPVAGRYGYTF. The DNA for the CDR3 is TGTGCCAGTGACCCCGTGGCAGGGCGCTATGGCTACACCTTC.